This T cell receptor (beta chain) was recorded in a study of T cell repertoires in cytomegalovirus infection. For the study at large: In the study, CMV epitopes included recently identified HLA-C-restricted and well-studied HLA-B-restricted ones. Through public TCR beta signatures, both CMV infection and matching HLA type were indicated.

TCRdb ran MiXCR on the reads and lists one entry per CDR3 protein. The data show just over 450,000 distinct CDR3 sequences, 42% seen once. Study-level findings and limits: Predominance within the ex vivo response was attributable to HLA-C-restricted CMV-specific TCR beta clonotypes.

The V end lost 0 bases, the J end lost 5 bases, and 14 bases lay between the germline ends. The CDR3 loop spans 16 amino acids. Germline V gene sequence: CDR1 SGHVS, CDR2 FNYEAQ. As regards this clonotype: What it binds is unknown.

The sequence derives from a human donor in good health (CMV status not recorded). Some clones in this sample may be carry-over from other donors' samples. This specimen consisted of cultured PBMCs, obtained from culture after CMV antigen stimulation. The chain has TRBV7-6 and TRBJ2-1, with D hard to call. CDR3 nucleotides: TGTGCCAGCAGCTTAGCGCGACAATATATTAACAATGAGCAGTTCTTC. Translating gives CASSLARQYINNEQFF. Variable domain in full (rest from reference TRBV7-6 and TRBJ2-1): GAGVSQSPRYKVTKRGQDVALRCDPISGHVSLYWYRQALGQGPEFLTYFNYEAQQDKSGLPNDRFSAERPEGSISTLTIQRTEQRDSAMYRCASSLARQYINNEQFFGPGTRLTVL.